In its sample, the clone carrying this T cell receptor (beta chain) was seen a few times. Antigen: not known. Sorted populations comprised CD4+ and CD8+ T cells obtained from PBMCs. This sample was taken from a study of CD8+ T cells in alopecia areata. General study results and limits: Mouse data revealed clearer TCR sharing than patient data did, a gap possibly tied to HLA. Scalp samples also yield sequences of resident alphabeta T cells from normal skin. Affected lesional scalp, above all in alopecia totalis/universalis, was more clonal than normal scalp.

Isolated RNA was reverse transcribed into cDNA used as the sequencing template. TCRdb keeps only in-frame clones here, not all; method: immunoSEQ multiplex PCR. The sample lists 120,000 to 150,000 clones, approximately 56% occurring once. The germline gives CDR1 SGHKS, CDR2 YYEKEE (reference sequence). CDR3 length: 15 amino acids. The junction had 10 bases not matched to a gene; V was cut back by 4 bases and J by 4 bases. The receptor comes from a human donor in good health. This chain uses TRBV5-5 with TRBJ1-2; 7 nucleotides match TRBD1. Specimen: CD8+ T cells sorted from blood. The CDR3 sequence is CASSQTTGKGYGYTF. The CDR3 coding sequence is TGTGCCAGCAGCCAAACGACAGGGAAAGGCTATGGCTACACCTTC.